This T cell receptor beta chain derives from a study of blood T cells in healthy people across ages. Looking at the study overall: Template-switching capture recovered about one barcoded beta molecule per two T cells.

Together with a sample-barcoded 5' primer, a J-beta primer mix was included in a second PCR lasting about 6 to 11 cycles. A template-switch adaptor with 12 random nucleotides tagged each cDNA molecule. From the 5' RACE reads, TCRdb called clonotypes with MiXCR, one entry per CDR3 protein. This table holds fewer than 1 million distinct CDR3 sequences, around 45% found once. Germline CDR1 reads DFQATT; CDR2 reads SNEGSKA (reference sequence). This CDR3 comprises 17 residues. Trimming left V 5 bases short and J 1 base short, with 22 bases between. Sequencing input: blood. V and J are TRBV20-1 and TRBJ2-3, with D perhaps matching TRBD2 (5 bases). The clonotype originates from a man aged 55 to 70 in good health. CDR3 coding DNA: TGCAGTGCTGGACGGGGTTCCCCCCTAGCTGGCACAGATACGCAGTATTTT. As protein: CSAGRGSPLAGTDTQYF.